The 21 T cell receptor beta chains below come from one sample, sequenced in a study of CD8 T cells in ankylosing spondylitis. Each CDR3 protein gets one entry after TCRdb re-called the 5' RACE reads with MiXCR. The sample yields under 200,000 distinct CDR3 sequences, approximately 9% seen once. Sequenced input: blood, either unsorted or a sorted T cell fraction (not recorded which). Receptors were obtained from a female donor with ankylosing spondylitis or in good health (not recorded which).

This clonotype was seen a handful of times. The J gene is TRBJ2-1, the V gene TRBV23-1, with no clear D. TRBV23-1 qualifies as an ORF whose function is uncertain. The germline V and J ends were trimmed by 0 bases and 7 bases, with 25 bases remaining between them. The CDR3 is 19 amino acids. For the CDR3, the DNA is TGCGCCAGCAGTCAATCTCCTAGTCTTGGCCCCGCCCCGATAAATGAGCAGTTCTTC. Its protein is CASSQSPSLGPAPINEQFF.

This clonotype is deemed medium-sized. V and J are TRBV7-2 and TRBJ2-7, with 15 positions matching TRBD2. CDR3 length equals 18 residues. Germline V lookup: CDR1 SGHTA, CDR2 FQGNSA. Trimming cost V 0 bases and J 6 bases; bases outside gene matches: 9. The CDR3 DNA is TGTGCCAGCAGCTTAGCCCCCGGACTAGCGGGAGGGCCCGGCGAGCAGTACTTC. Its protein product is CASSLAPGLAGGPGEQYF. Filled out from reference TRBV7-2 and TRBJ2-7, the complete variable domain reads GAGVSQSPSNKVTEKGKDVELRCDPISGHTALYWYRQSLGQGLEFLIYFQGNSAPDKSGLPSDRFSAERTGGSVSTLTIQRTQQEDSAVYLCASSLAPGLAGGPGEQYFGPGTRLTVT.

At least ten counts were recorded for this clonotype. The V call is TRBV5-1, the J call TRBJ1-5, with no clear D. This CDR3 comprises 15 residues. Trimming shortened V by 4 bases and J by 2 bases, and 13 bases separated the two germline ends. Germline CDR1 and CDR2: SGHRS and YFSETQ. The CDR3 here is CASSRGPEGNQPQHF. The CDR3 DNA reads TGCGCCAGCAGCCGTGGGCCAGAGGGCAATCAGCCCCAGCATTTT.

The chain uses TRBV5-4 and TRBJ2-3; 14 bases agree with TRBD2. With 0 bases clipped from V and 8 bases from J, the junction kept 5 bases outside the gene matches. CDR1 is SGHNT and CDR2 is YYREEE in the germline V gene (reference sequence). This CDR3 has 16 amino acids. CDR3 amino acids: CASSLGTSGRRGTQYF. The CDR3 DNA reads as TGTGCCAGCAGCTTGGGGACTAGCGGGAGGCGCGGTACGCAGTATTTT.

This clonotype was seen more than once but under ten times. The chain uses TRBV11-2 and TRBJ2-7; the D call may be TRBD1 or TRBD2 (5 bases each). This CDR3 spans 15 amino acids. V lost 1 base to trimming and J lost 3 bases, with 13 bases between them. The germline V gene has CDR1 SGHAT and CDR2 FQNNGV. CDR3: CASSLVGTRDYEQYF. The CDR3 nucleotides read TGTGCCAGCAGCTTAGTGGGGACCCGGGACTACGAGCAGTACTTC.

This clonotype was recorded at least ten times. The J gene is TRBJ2-1, the V gene TRBV11-1; 14 positions match TRBD2. The CDR3 runs 20 residues. From germline, CDR1 is SGHAT and CDR2 FQDESV (reference sequence). V was clipped by 5 bases and J by 2 bases; unmatched bases: 14. The CDR3 region is CASSPQLGTSGGLAYNEQFF. The CDR3 DNA reads TGTGCCAGCAGCCCGCAATTAGGGACTAGCGGGGGACTTGCCTACAATGAGCAGTTCTTC.

The rearrangement joins TRBV14 to TRBJ2-3; D is uncertain. The V end lost 3 bases, the J end lost 0 bases, and 10 bases lay between the germline ends. Germline V gene lookup returns CDR1 SGHDN and CDR2 FVKESK. The CDR3 runs to 15 residues. CDR3 sequence reads: CASSQVRASTDTQYF. The CDR3 DNA is TGTGCCAGCAGCCAGGTCCGGGCAAGCACAGATACGCAGTATTTT.

This clonotype came up once. V usage is TRBV9 and J usage is TRBJ2-1, with D hard to call. V shed 3 bases and J shed 0 bases, with 19 bases lying between them. The CDR3 has 18 amino acids. Per the germline V gene, CDR1 is SGDLS and CDR2 is YYNGEE. The CDR3 coding sequence is TGTGCCAGCAGCGGAAATCCATCTAGGGTTAGCTCCTACAATGAGCAGTTCTTC. Encoded protein: CASSGNPSRVSSYNEQFF.

There are many counts of this clonotype. The chain recombines TRBV6-5 with TRBJ2-7; D remains ambiguous. Germline CDR1 is MNHEY and CDR2 is SVGAGI. V was pared by 1 base and J by 2 bases, with 6 bases between. This CDR3 has 13 residues. The CDR3 region is CASSYFPAYEQYF. The CDR3 DNA follows: TGTGCCAGCAGTTACTTCCCAGCCTACGAGCAGTACTTC.

This clonotype was counted at least ten times. This rearrangement joins TRBV6-5 to TRBJ1-2, with D possibly matching TRBD1 (6 bases). CDR3 length equals 13 residues. Trimming stripped 6 bases from V and 6 bases from J, with 14 bases between. Per the germline V gene, CDR1 is MNHEY and CDR2 is SVGAGI. The CDR3 DNA follows: TGTGCCAGCAGACTACTCCGGGACAATGGCTACACCTTC. Protein sequence: CASRLLRDNGYTF.

This clonotype was detected only a few times. This chain connects TRBV19 to TRBJ2-6; D is possibly TRBD2 (6 bases). This CDR3 contains 18 residues. V was pared by 5 bases and J by 3 bases, with 20 bases between. Germline CDR1 LNHDA, CDR2 SQIVND (reference sequence). CDR3 nucleotides: TGTGCCAGTAGTTTCCCGACATGGGGAGGAGATGGGGCCAACGTCCTGACTTTC. It yields the protein CASSFPTWGGDGANVLTF.

This clonotype was detected only a few times. This chain links TRBV10-3 with TRBJ2-3; D ambiguous. V lost 4 bases and J 3 bases, leaving 8 bases between the germline ends. Germline V gene lookup returns CDR1 ENHRY and CDR2 SYGVKD. The CDR3 sequence is 13 residues long. CDR3 nucleotides: TGTGCCATCAGTGCGATGGGGACAGATACGCAGTATTTT. Amino acid sequence: CAISAMGTDTQYF.

This sequence joins TRBV12-3 or TRBV12-4 and TRBJ2-5; D is possibly TRBD1 or TRBD2 (6 bases each). This CDR3 spans 15 amino acids. V gave up 3 bases and J gave up 4 bases, with 15 bases separating them. CDR3 in DNA: TGTGCCAGCAGTTTCGGGGGCATCCAGGGAGAGACCCAGTACTTC. Translated, it gives CASSFGGIQGETQYF.

This clonotype was detected only a few times. This chain connects TRBV28 to TRBJ1-4; 10 nucleotides agree with TRBD1. The length of the CDR3 is 15 residues. In germline, CDR1 is MDHEN, CDR2 SYDVKM. V trimming: 8 bases; J trimming: 2 bases; junction bases outside the gene matches: 5. The CDR3 sequence: CASVDRGLTNEKLFF. The DNA of the CDR3 is TGTGCCAGCGTTGACAGGGGGCTCACTAATGAAAAACTGTTTTTT.

This clonotype has a handful of counts. V is TRBV11-2 and J is TRBJ2-7; 8 bases map to TRBD2. J was trimmed by 5 bases and V by 5 bases; bases with no gene match: 17. This CDR3 spans 17 amino acids. Germline V gives CDR1 SGHAT, CDR2 FQNNGV. The CDR3 DNA sequence: TGTGCCAGCAGCAATCCCGGGACTAGTCCCCCCCCGGACGAGCAGTACTTC. Translation gives CASSNPGTSPPPDEQYF.

The chain employs TRBV29-1 and TRBJ2-2; 7 nucleotides agree with TRBD2. Losses at the gene ends were 7 bases for V and 5 bases for J; bases not matched to a gene: 4. From germline, CDR1 is SQVTM and CDR2 ANQGSEA. The CDR3 sequence is 12 residues long. The CDR3 here is CSAWGGTGELFF. As DNA, the CDR3 is TGCAGCGCCTGGGGGGGGACCGGGGAGCTGTTTTTT.

Ten or more counts support this clonotype. This rearrangement joins TRBV20-1 to TRBJ2-1; D is unclear. Trimming cost V 2 bases and J 0 bases, with 11 bases left between them. This CDR3 is 15 amino acids long. Germline V CDR1 and CDR2: DFQATT, SNEGSKA (reference sequence). The CDR3 DNA is TGCAGTGCTAGATTGGGAAAGAACTCCTACAATGAGCAGTTCTTC. Amino acids: CSARLGKNSYNEQFF.

This clonotype was seen repeatedly, ten times or more. The chain combines TRBV6-5 with TRBJ2-1; TRBD2 agrees at 7 bases. The CDR3 sequence is 15 residues long. The V gene end was trimmed by 0 bases and the J gene end by 6 bases; junction bases not matched to a gene: 5. Germline CDR1 MNHEY, CDR2 SVGAGI. The CDR3 nucleotides read TGTGCCAGCAGTTACTCTCTGGCGGGAGCCAATGAGCAGTTCTTC. Its translation: CASSYSLAGANEQFF.

The chain has TRBV12-3 or TRBV12-4 and TRBJ2-7; D is undetermined. V gave up 3 bases and J gave up 1 base, with 10 bases separating them. This CDR3 has 14 residues. In nucleotides, the CDR3 is TGTGCCAGCAGTTTCGGCCTACAGTCCTACGAGCAGTACTTC. It yields the protein CASSFGLQSYEQYF.

This clonotype came up many times. The V gene is TRBV29-1, the J gene TRBJ2-1; TRBD1 might be the D (5 bases). Germline CDR1 reads SQVTM; CDR2 reads ANQGSEA. This CDR3 spans 14 amino acids. V lost 7 bases and J lost 3, with 16 bases in between. CDR3 loop: CSARPGSSYNEQFF. In DNA, the CDR3 is TGCAGCGCCCGACCAGGGTCGAGCTACAATGAGCAGTTCTTC.

This chain connects TRBV19 to TRBJ2-7, with D unclear. Trimming shortened V by 0 bases and J by 3 bases, and 6 bases separated the two germline ends. Germline V gene data show CDR1 as LNHDA and CDR2 as SQIVND (reference sequence). The CDR3 has 13 amino acids. The CDR3 here is CASSIDLGYEQYF. The CDR3 DNA reads TGTGCCAGTAGTATAGATCTAGGCTACGAGCAGTACTTC.